This T cell receptor (beta chain) was observed in a study of blood T cell repertoires in COVID-19. Some clones are missing from TCRdb's copy, which holds only in-frame ones; the method was immunoSEQ multiplex PCR. The sample lists under 200,000 clones; just under 80% were seen once. V dropped 0 bases and J dropped 7; count of bases not matched to a gene: 9. This CDR3 has 16 residues. Germline V gene lookup returns CDR1 LNHNV and CDR2 YYDKDF (reference sequence). The clonotype was recovered from a man aged 65 to 85 with active or convalescent COVID-19. The J gene is TRBJ2-1, the V gene TRBV15, with 7 positions matching TRBD1. The specimen sequenced was peripheral blood. CDR3 DNA sequence: TGTGCCACCAGCAGAGATCGACAGGGAACTCCGAATGAGCAGTTCTTC. Residues: CATSRDRQGTPNEQFF.